What follows are 8 T cell receptor beta chains derived from one specimen sequenced in a study of T cell repertoires in cytomegalovirus infection. A single record per CDR3 protein comes from TCRdb applying MiXCR to the reads. This sample has 400,000 to 550,000 distinct CDR3 sequences; roughly 12% occur once, and the top ten carry 10% to 13%. The sample was PBMCs. The receptors derive from a human donor in good health (CMV status not recorded). Some clones in this sample may be carry-over from other donors' samples.

About this clonotype: Relative to the germline gene, one junction end is altered; a read error may explain this. This chain uses TRBV10-3 with TRBJ2-1; the D gene is possibly TRBD2 (5 bases). This CDR3 spans 12 amino acids. Germline V lookup: CDR1 ENHRY, CDR2 SYGVKD. CDR3: CTIRPSTGEQFF. The CDR3 DNA reads TGTACCATCAGACCTAGCACGGGTGAGCAGTTCTTC.

This clonotype has only a few counts. V is TRBV24-1 and J is TRBJ1-2; a possible D gene is TRBD1 (5 bases). The germline V and J ends were trimmed by 8 bases and 8 bases, with 32 bases remaining between them. This CDR3 has 18 residues. Germline loops: CDR1 KGHDR, CDR2 SFDVKD. DNA for the CDR3: TGTGCCACCACCCTGACGATCGGGGCACCCAAACAGCTGGGGGGCTACACCTTC. Translation gives CATTLTIGAPKQLGGYTF.

This clonotype was counted between two and nine times. V usage is TRBV20-1 and J usage is TRBJ1-5; the match to TRBD1 covers 11 bases. CDR1 and CDR2 (germline): DFQATT, SNEGSKA (reference sequence). The CDR3 covers 17 residues. V shed 6 bases and J 5 bases; nucleotides not matched to a gene: 15. The CDR3 bases are TGCAGTGCCGGGGGGTGGACAGGGGGCATCCGTGATCAGCCCCAGCATTTT. Its translation: CSAGGWTGGIRDQPQHF.

This clonotype appeared a few times. The rearrangement uses TRBV5-1 and TRBJ2-1; 9 positions match TRBD2. Germline CDR1 is SGHRS and CDR2 is YFSETQ. J lost 4 bases, V lost 4 bases, and 6 bases had no gene match. The CDR3 is 15 amino acids. The CDR3 here is CASSTLSGGYNEQFF. DNA for the CDR3: TGCGCCAGCAGCACCCTCAGCGGGGGGTACAATGAGCAGTTCTTC.

This clonotype was counted ten times or more. As DNA, the CDR3 is TGTGCCAGCAGCATTACCCGGGACAAGGTGAAAGAGCAGTTCTTC. Its translation: CASSITRDKVKEQFF. This sequence joins TRBV11-2 and TRBJ2-1; possible D gene TRBD1, 6 bases. Trimming took 5 bases from V and 10 from J, leaving 21 bases between them. The germline V gene has CDR1 SGHAT and CDR2 FQNNGV. The CDR3 is 15 residues long.

Concerning this clonotype itself: This clone may be a read error of a much larger clone one base away. V gene TRBV5-5 combines with J gene TRBJ1-2; D uncertain. Germline loops: CDR1 SGHKS, CDR2 YYEKEE (reference sequence). The CDR3 length is 12 residues. V was cut by 4 bases and J by 1 base, with 5 bases left in between. The CDR3 loop is CASSADNYGYTF. For the CDR3, the DNA is TGTGCCAGCAGCGCGGATAACTATGGCTACACCTTC.

This clonotype was detected a few times. The chain uses TRBV28 and TRBJ2-7; no definite D call. CDR3 length: 11 residues. Trimming stripped 8 bases from V and 3 bases from J, with 8 bases between. Per the germline V gene, CDR1 is MDHEN and CDR2 is SYDVKM. The CDR3 region has the DNA TGTGCCAGCGGAACCGACTACGAGCAGTACTTC. This gives the protein CASGTDYEQYF.

The chain links TRBV12-3 or TRBV12-4 to TRBJ2-7; 10 bases align to TRBD2. V was pared by 5 bases and J by 2 bases, with 6 bases of the junction left unmatched. The CDR3 is 15 residues long. The CDR3 is CASSHLAGAPYEQYF. The CDR3 nucleotides read TGTGCCAGCAGTCATCTAGCGGGAGCCCCCTACGAGCAGTACTTC.